Shown below are 26 T cell receptor beta chains from a single sample sequenced in a study of T cells expressing NK-cell markers. After re-calling the 5' RACE reads, TCRdb lists one entry per CDR3 protein, DNA absent. Here the sample table reports tens of thousands of distinct CDR3 sequences. Sequences were obtained from blood T cells: a sorted CD56 or NKG2C T cell subset, CD4+ or CD8+ T cells, or bulk PBMC T cells (not recorded which). Every receptor here comes from a woman aged 18-70 years in good health.

The rearrangement links TRBV5-8 to TRBJ2-2; TCRdb picks TRBD1, but there is no DNA to check that call. Germline values: CDR1 SGHTS, CDR2 YDEGEE. CDR3 length: 15 residues. The chain's CDR3 is CASRGQGETTGELFF.

This rearrangement joins TRBV12-3 or TRBV12-4 to TRBJ2-1; TCRdb indicates TRBD1, and absent DNA this call remains unverified. This CDR3 contains 15 residues. CDR3 in amino acids: CASSTTGTGVGEQFF.

This rearrangement joins TRBV3-1 to TRBJ2-1; TCRdb indicates TRBD2, and absent DNA this call remains unverified. The CDR3 covers 19 residues. Germline CDR1 is LGHDT and CDR2 is YNNKEL (reference sequence). CDR3 residues: CASSQVRTSGRDGAHEQFF.

This rearrangement joins TRBV2 to TRBJ2-1; without DNA, the TCRdb call of TRBD2 cannot be checked. Germline-derived CDR1 and CDR2 are SNHLY and FYNNEI. There are 14 residues in the CDR3. The CDR3 sequence: CASSGLDSYNEQFF.

The chain couples TRBV7-2 to TRBJ2-1; the TRBD2 assignment by TCRdb is unverifiable without DNA. Per germline, CDR1 SGHTA and CDR2 FQGNSA. There are 15 residues in the CDR3. The CDR3 loop reads CASSLGLAVYNEQFF. The full variable domain, in which reference TRBV7-2 and TRBJ2-1 provide the parts outside the CDR3, is GAGVSQSPSNKVTEKGKDVELRCDPISGHTALYWYRQSLGQGLEFLIYFQGNSAPDKSGLPSDRFSAERTGGSVSTLTIQRTQQEDSAVYLCASSLGLAVYNEQFFGPGTRLTVL.

The chain recombines TRBV5-4 with TRBJ2-3; TCRdb names TRBD2, which stays unverified in the absence of DNA. Per the germline V gene, CDR1 is SGHNT and CDR2 is YYREEE (reference sequence). The CDR3 consists of 15 residues. The CDR3 protein is CASSLERGATDTQYF.

This rearrangement joins TRBV2 to TRBJ2-7; as DNA is missing, the TRBD1 call by TCRdb cannot be tested. Germline-derived CDR1 and CDR2 are SNHLY and FYNNEI. The CDR3 covers 14 residues. This CDR3 reads CASSGGRLPYEQYF. The full variable domain, its missing parts supplied by reference TRBV2 and TRBJ2-7, is EPEVTQTPSHQVTQMGQEVILRCVPISNHLYFYWYRQILGQKVEFLVSFYNNEISEKSEIFDDQFSVERPDGSNFTLKIRSTKLEDSAMYFCASSGGRLPYEQYFGPGTRLTVT.

The chain carries TRBV9 and TRBJ2-7; checking the TCRdb D call of TRBD1 is not possible without DNA. Germline V gene sequence: CDR1 SGDLS, CDR2 YYNGEE. The CDR3 spans 13 residues. The CDR3 sequence: CASSGDTPYEQYF.

The rearrangement uses TRBV5-5 and TRBJ2-5; TCRdb's D call of TRBD1 is untestable without DNA. The CDR3 length is 14 residues. Per the germline V gene, CDR1 is SGHKS and CDR2 is YYEKEE (reference sequence). CDR3 region: CASSLRQQQETQYF.

This sequence joins TRBV2 and TRBJ2-5; as DNA is missing, the TRBD1 call by TCRdb cannot be tested. CDR1 SNHLY and CDR2 FYNNEI come from the germline V gene. CDR3 size: 14 residues. The CDR3 loop is CASRNDRARETQYF.

The genes are TRBV15 and TRBJ2-2; TCRdb's D call of TRBD1 is untestable without DNA. The CDR3 runs to 17 residues. Germline CDR1 is LNHNV and CDR2 is YYDKDF (reference sequence). The CDR3 sequence: CATSRGRDSPNTGELFF.

The chain links TRBV12-3 or TRBV12-4 to TRBJ2-5; no DNA is available, so the TRBD2 call from TCRdb remains unchecked. This CDR3 has 17 residues. CDR3 sequence reads: CASSLAGLAGPQETQYF.

The rearrangement uses TRBV18 and TRBJ1-4; the D gene TCRdb calls, TRBD1, cannot be checked with no DNA. The germline V gene encodes CDR1 KGHSH and CDR2 LQKENI. The CDR3 extends over 16 amino acids. The CDR3 protein is CASSSGTFATNEKLFF.

The genes are TRBV4-2 and TRBJ2-7; the TRBD2 assignment by TCRdb is unverifiable without DNA. Germline V gene lookup returns CDR1 LGHNA and CDR2 YNFKEQ. The CDR3 contains 16 residues. CDR3 sequence: CASSQDQGGSPYEQYF.

V is TRBV27 and J is TRBJ2-7; the D call of TRBD1 rests on TCRdb alone, since no DNA is present to check it. There are 12 residues in the CDR3. Germline-derived CDR1 and CDR2 are MNHEY and SMNVEV (reference sequence). CDR3 loop: CASSPGTHEQYF.

In terms of frequency, this clonotype is medium-sized (0.01 to 0.1%). The V and J genes are TRBV7-8 and TRBJ1-6; checking the TCRdb D call of TRBD1 is not possible without DNA. There are 17 residues in the CDR3. Germline CDR1 is SGHVS and CDR2 is FQNEAQ. CDR3 amino acids: CASSLGEGGTGGSPLHF.

This sequence joins TRBV27 and TRBJ2-3; TCRdb's D gene call, TRBD2, goes unchecked for lack of DNA. Germline V gene sequence: CDR1 MNHEY, CDR2 SMNVEV (reference sequence). CDR3 size: 14 residues. CDR3 loop: CASSFGLFTDTQYF.

This rearrangement joins TRBV9 to TRBJ1-2. The CDR3 has 16 residues. The germline V gene encodes CDR1 SGDLS and CDR2 YYNGEE. CDR3 sequence reads: CASSVGGGEGVYGYTF.

This chain connects TRBV12-3 or TRBV12-4 to TRBJ2-2; the D call of TRBD1 rests on TCRdb alone, since no DNA is present to check it. The CDR3 contains 16 residues. The CDR3 region is CASSPRTGGNTGELFF.

The rearrangement joins TRBV7-9 to TRBJ1-4. The CDR3 consists of 15 residues. The V gene's germline CDR1 is SEHNR and CDR2 FQNEAQ (reference sequence). The CDR3 is CASSLEGATNEKLFF.

The V gene is TRBV6-1, the J gene TRBJ2-7; TCRdb outputs TRBD1, but without DNA this stays unchecked. The CDR3 covers 14 residues. Germline values: CDR1 MNHNS, CDR2 SASEGT. The CDR3 region is CASSIVLPPYEQYF.

The chain is built from TRBV2 and TRBJ1-1; no DNA is available, so the TRBD1 call from TCRdb remains unchecked. The CDR3 spans 14 residues. Germline CDR1 is SNHLY and CDR2 is FYNNEI. The chain's CDR3 is CASIEQGISLEAFF.

The genes are TRBV9 and TRBJ2-1; TCRdb picks TRBD2, but there is no DNA to check that call. Per the germline V gene, CDR1 is SGDLS and CDR2 is YYNGEE. There are 18 residues in the CDR3. The CDR3 region is CASSVGPLASATYNEQFF.

The rearrangement links TRBV12-3 or TRBV12-4 to TRBJ2-2; there is no DNA to check the TCRdb D call of TRBD2. The CDR3 consists of 13 residues. CDR3 sequence: CASSYGGTGELFF.

The chain employs TRBV2 and TRBJ2-4; TCRdb's assignment of TRBD1 cannot be checked, as there is no DNA. CDR3 length equals 15 residues. CDR1 is SNHLY and CDR2 is FYNNEI in the germline V gene. The CDR3 reads CASRNRGWGENIQYF.

The V call is TRBV24-1, the J call TRBJ2-3; TCRdb calls TRBD1, which cannot be checked without DNA. CDR1 is KGHDR, CDR2 SFDVKD, per germline. The length of the CDR3 is 16 residues. CDR3 loop: CATSDYRDRGTDTQYF.